These 10 T cell receptor beta chains were sequenced from one sample in a study of HIV-infected children after antiretroviral therapy interruption. The treatment is: PENTA 11 planned treatment interruption arm or continuous ART arm. The TCR library was built from RNA with a 3' RACE protocol and unique molecular identifiers. In TCRdb, the 3' RACE reads were re-called with MiXCR into one record per CDR3 protein. Altogether more than 35,000 distinct CDR3 sequences are present, over 6.5% being singletons, with the ten largest covering about 0.91%. This sample comprised CD45RA+ CD4+ T cells from PBMCs, pooled from several time points, obtained from a donor given antiretroviral therapy, either interrupted or continuous. The subset denotes: naive CD4+ CD45RA+ CD45RO- T cells. These receptors were taken from a pool of human donors with HIV.

This clonotype has ten or more counts. V and J are TRBV7-9 and TRBJ2-4; tentative D call: TRBD1 (6 bases). The CDR3 runs to 15 residues. Germline CDR1 is SEHNR and CDR2 is FQNEAQ (reference sequence). V gave up 4 bases and J gave up 7 bases, with 17 bases separating them. In DNA form, the CDR3 reads TGTGCCAGCAGCTCCGGGCAGGGGTCAATGAACATTCAGTACTTC. This sequence encodes CASSSGQGSMNIQYF.

This clonotype has at least ten counts. The rearrangement links TRBV7-2 to TRBJ1-1; perhaps TRBD1 as D (5 bases). This CDR3 spans 13 amino acids. CDR1 and CDR2 from the germline V gene are SGHTA and FQGNSA. Trimming removed 5 bases from V and 5 bases from J, with 12 bases in between. The CDR3 DNA is TGTGCCAGCAGCACCGCGGGGGTTACTGAAGCTTTCTTT. This translates into CASSTAGVTEAFF. Drawing the rest from reference TRBV7-2 and TRBJ1-1, the complete variable domain is GAGVSQSPSNKVTEKGKDVELRCDPISGHTALYWYRQSLGQGLEFLIYFQGNSAPDKSGLPSDRFSAERTGGSVSTLTIQRTQQEDSAVYLCASSTAGVTEAFFGQGTRLTVV.

CDR3: CASSRDYGLAGGTDTQYF. CDR3 nucleotides: TGTGCCAGCAGCCGAGATTACGGACTAGCGGGGGGGACTGATACGCAGTATTTT. The chain is built from TRBV4-2 and TRBJ2-3; 15 bases line up with TRBD2. The CDR3 has 18 amino acids. Germline V gene sequence: CDR1 LGHNA, CDR2 YNFKEQ. Unmatched junction bases numbered 11, after V lost 4 bases and J lost 6 bases.

This clonotype appeared a few times. The chain is built from TRBV24-1 and TRBJ2-5, with D possibly being TRBD1 (6 bases). The CDR3 loop spans 15 amino acids. V was trimmed by 1 base and J by 5 bases, leaving 13 bases between them. Germline V gene data show CDR1 as KGHDR and CDR2 as SFDVKD. CDR3 sequence (DNA): TGTGCCACCAGTGATTTTCTGCAGGGGAAGGAGACCCAGTACTTC. It encodes CATSDFLQGKETQYF.

This clonotype was picked up many times. The chain couples TRBV3-1 to TRBJ2-7; tentative D call: TRBD2 (6 bases). The CDR3 sequence is 12 residues long. The V end lost 2 bases, the J end lost 7 bases, and 9 bases lay between the germline ends. Germline V lookup: CDR1 LGHDT, CDR2 YNNKEL (reference sequence). The CDR3 loop is CASSQFAGEQYF. The CDR3 bases are TGTGCCAGCAGCCAATTTGCGGGAGAGCAGTACTTC.

The chain recombines TRBV3-1 with TRBJ2-3; 9 bases match TRBD2. This CDR3 comprises 16 residues. V lost 4 bases and J lost 3; bases outside the gene matches: 8. Germline loops: CDR1 LGHDT, CDR2 YNNKEL (reference sequence). In nucleotides, the CDR3 is TGTGCCAGCAGCCCCCGTTCGGCGGGGGGGACAGATACGCAGTATTTT. Protein product: CASSPRSAGGTDTQYF.

This clonotype appeared many times. The chain combines TRBV12-3 or TRBV12-4 with TRBJ1-2, with D possibly TRBD1 on 6 matching bases. CDR3 length equals 15 residues. V lost 7 bases, J lost 7 bases, and 22 bases lay in between. In DNA form, the CDR3 reads TGTGCCAGCACCTTACTACTGGGGGCGGGGAGTGGCTACACCTTC. Protein sequence: CASTLLLGAGSGYTF.

This clonotype came up many times. This chain joins TRBV4-1 and TRBJ2-1; D not certain. With 3 bases removed from V and 5 bases from J, the gap between germline ends came to 11 bases. Per germline, CDR1 MGHRA and CDR2 YSYEKL. The CDR3 runs 14 residues. CDR3 in amino acids: CASSQPLIDNEQFF. The CDR3, as DNA: TGCGCCAGCAGCCAGCCACTAATCGACAATGAGCAGTTCTTC.

A few counts support this clonotype. The chain links TRBV6-6 to TRBJ2-3; 10 bases fit TRBD2. J gave up 5 bases and V 6 bases, and 8 bases lay outside the gene matches. Germline V lookup: CDR1 MNHNY, CDR2 SVGAGI (reference sequence). The CDR3 totals 15 residues. Here the CDR3 DNA reads TGTGCCAGCAGCTACGGGACTAGCGTAGGAGATACGCAGTATTTT. It specifies CASSYGTSVGDTQYF.

This clonotype showed up many times. V usage is TRBV12-3 or TRBV12-4 and J usage is TRBJ2-7; weak D call: TRBD2 (6 bases). The CDR3 covers 15 residues. Trimming shortened V by 6 bases and J by 10 bases, and 25 bases separated the two germline ends. The CDR3 region has the DNA TGTGCCAGCAGCTTACCTGGGGGGACCTCCTATGAACAGTACTTC. Amino acid sequence: CASSLPGGTSYEQYF.